This T cell receptor (beta chain) was recovered during a study of blood T cell repertoires in COVID-19. There are 11 residues in the CDR3. Germline V gene lookup returns CDR1 SGHRS and CDR2 YFSETQ. Trimming removed 2 bases from V and 6 bases from J, with 6 bases in between. Enrollment of patients from Seattle took place during active infection, with longitudinal follow-up. Only in-frame clones appear in the TCRdb table, and some are missing; sequencing was by immunoSEQ multiplex PCR. The sample contains roughly 340,000 clones, approximately 91% of which appear only once. Sample: peripheral blood. This chain joins TRBV5-1 and TRBJ2-7; the D is unclear. This TCR derives from a woman aged 65 to 85 with COVID-19, enrolled during active disease. CDR3 sequence: CASSFEAEQYF. DNA of the CDR3: TGCGCCAGCAGCTTTGAGGCCGAGCAGTACTTC.